These T cell receptor beta chains were read from a single sample in a study of T cells in Graves' hyperthyroidism and ophthalmopathy. A single record per CDR3 protein comes from TCRdb applying MiXCR to the multiplex PCR reads. The sample has a few hundred thousand distinct CDR3 sequences; 40% to 55% are singletons. Sequencing used peripheral blood or thyroid tissue (not recorded which). These receptors were taken from a woman aged 18-29 years with Graves' hyperthyroidism. CDR3s include the opening cysteine and the closing phenylalanine or tryptophan. The D gene is left open where the match is weak. Size is omitted from some rows. Given values are once, few, many or a class for expanded clones.

abundance	v_gene	d_gene	j_gene	CDR3aa	CDR3nt
.	TRBV19	TRBD2	TRBJ2-1	CASSIFRGSSYNEQFF	TGTGCCAGTAGTATTTTCCGCGGGAGCTCCTACAATGAGCAGTTCTTC
many	TRBV10-3	.	TRBJ2-7	CAISERGNEQYF	TGTGCCATCAGTGAGAGGGGTAACGAGCAGTACTTC
.	TRBV29-1	.	TRBJ2-5	CSVDLARGNFQETQYF	TGCAGCGTTGATCTTGCCAGGGGAAATTTCCAAGAGACCCAGTACTTC
.	TRBV5-1	TRBD1	TRBJ2-6	CASSPTGLVTSGANVLTF	TGCGCCAGCAGCCCGACAGGGTTGGTAACTTCTGGGGCCAACGTCCTGACTTTC
few	TRBV7-2	.	TRBJ2-7	CASSPAGVSYEQYF	TGTGCCAGCAGCCCCGCCGGCGTCTCCTACGAGCAGTACTTC
many	TRBV7-2	.	TRBJ1-1	CASSFAGAEAFF	TGTGCCAGCAGCTTCGCCGGAGCCGAAGCTTTCTTT
.	TRBV2	.	TRBJ2-2	CASSALWRNTGELFF	TGTGCCAGCAGCGCACTTTGGAGGAACACCGGGGAGCTGTTTTTT
.	TRBV15	TRBD1	TRBJ2-5	CATSRRGLHETQYF	TGTGCCACCAGCAGAAGGGGGCTTCATGAGACCCAGTACTTC
many	TRBV7-8	TRBD1	TRBJ1-2	CASSLEGQALYGYTF	TGTGCCAGCAGCTTAGAGGGACAGGCCCTCTATGGCTACACCTTC
.	TRBV7-2	.	TRBJ1-4	CASSLLPGNEKLFF	TGTGCCAGCAGCTTACTCCCAGGGAATGAAAAACTGTTTTTT
.	TRBV25-1	TRBD1	TRBJ1-2	CASSPTGLGDGYTF	TGTGCCAGCTCCCCGACAGGGTTAGGGGATGGCTACACCTTC
.	TRBV7-2	TRBD1	TRBJ1-6	CASSFTGVPNYF	TGTGCCAGCAGTTTCACAGGGGTCCCCAACTACTTT
once	TRBV2	.	TRBJ1-1	CASSQVPDGNTEAFF	TGTGCCAGCAGCCAAGTGCCTGATGGGAACACTGAAGCTTTCTTT
.	TRBV7-2	.	TRBJ2-5	CASSPWAEQETQYF	TGTGCCAGCTCACCCTGGGCAGAGCAAGAGACCCAGTACTTC
.	TRBV7-9	TRBD2	TRBJ2-7	CASSPLLAGDEQYF	TGCGCCAGCAGCCCCCTACTAGCGGGAGACGAGCAGTACTTC
.	TRBV20-1	.	TRBJ2-7	CSASTGPDYEQYF	TGCAGTGCTTCAACCGGGCCCGACTACGAGCAGTACTTC
.	TRBV7-3	.	TRBJ2-7	CASSQATGPLYEQYF	TGCGCCAGCAGCCAAGCAACGGGGCCCCTTTACGAGCAGTACTTC